The 22 T cell receptor beta chains below were found in one sample sequenced in a study of cytomegalovirus exposure and HLA in healthy donors. PCR amplification relied on 60 Vbeta primers (plus 13 Jbeta primers). The protocol was immunoSEQ multiplex PCR, while the TCRdb copy is restricted to in-frame clones and leaves out a portion. The sample yields more than 35,000 clones, of which the top ten take up over 1%. Sequences were obtained from PBMCs. Receptors originate from a man aged 25-45 years in good health and CMV-seronegative.

The J gene is TRBJ1-2, the V gene TRBV4-2; D call uncertain. From germline, CDR1 is LGHNA and CDR2 YNFKEQ. This CDR3 comprises 11 residues. The V end lost 0 bases, the J end lost 8 bases, and 4 bases lay between the germline ends. Here the CDR3 DNA reads TGTGCCAGCAGCCAAGACAGGGGCTACACCTTC. It specifies CASSQDRGYTF.

This sequence joins TRBV11-2 and TRBJ2-5, with D unclear. The CDR3 is 14 residues long. CDR1 is SGHAT, CDR2 FQNNGV, per germline. V shed 2 bases and J shed 1 base, with 8 bases lying between them. For the CDR3, the DNA is TGTGCCAGCAGCTTATGGTCCGGCCAAGAGACCCAGTACTTC. As protein: CASSLWSGQETQYF.

The rearrangement uses TRBV7-3 and TRBJ1-1, with D unresolved. Looked up from germline, CDR1 is SGHTA and CDR2 is FQGTGA. The CDR3 extends over 13 amino acids. V lost 6 bases and J 2 bases, leaving 10 bases between the germline ends. This CDR3 reads CASSADTNTEAFF. CDR3 bases: TGTGCCAGCAGTGCCGACACTAACACTGAAGCTTTCTTT.

This sequence joins TRBV4-1 and TRBJ2-1, with D possibly matching TRBD1 (5 bases). The germline V gene encodes CDR1 MGHRA and CDR2 YSYEKL. V lost 0 bases to trimming and J lost 9 bases, with 12 bases between them. The CDR3 spans 14 residues. The CDR3 here is CASSQEGPPREQFF. As DNA, the CDR3 is TGCGCCAGCAGCCAAGAGGGGCCCCCGCGTGAGCAGTTCTTC.

This chain links TRBV9 with TRBJ2-7, with D perhaps matching TRBD2 (6 bases). Trimming removed 0 bases from V and 3 bases from J, with 16 bases in between. The CDR3 totals 16 residues. Germline CDR1 and CDR2: SGDLS and YYNGEE. DNA of the CDR3: TGTGCCAGCAGCGTAGGAGAGCTAGCGAGACTCTACGAGCAGTACTTC. It specifies CASSVGELARLYEQYF. Full variable domain (outside the CDR3, taken from reference TRBV9 and TRBJ2-7): DSGVTQTPKHLITATGQRVTLRCSPRSGDLSVYWYQQSLDQGLQFLIQYYNGEERAKGNILERFSAQQFPDLHSELNLSSLELGDSALYFCASSVGELARLYEQYFGPGTRLTVT.

This chain connects TRBV6-5 to TRBJ2-1; 10 bases line up with TRBD2. Per the germline V gene, CDR1 is MNHEY and CDR2 is SVGAGI. J was trimmed by 12 bases and V by 2 bases; bases with no gene match: 10. There are 15 residues in the CDR3. CDR3 in amino acids: CASSYGASGGLRQFF. The CDR3 DNA sequence: TGTGCCAGCAGTTACGGGGCTAGCGGGGGCCTAAGGCAGTTCTTC.

The chain links TRBV7-2 to TRBJ2-2; D not certain. The V and J ends lost 4 bases and 0 bases respectively, with 12 bases between them. The CDR3 loop spans 16 amino acids. Germline CDR1 SGHTA, CDR2 FQGNSA. The CDR3 reads CASSSSGSPNTGELFF. The CDR3 DNA reads TGTGCCAGCAGCTCGTCAGGTTCCCCGAACACCGGGGAGCTGTTTTTT.

V usage is TRBV6-5 and J usage is TRBJ1-6; the D gene is possibly TRBD1 (5 bases). This CDR3 has 13 residues. CDR1 is MNHEY and CDR2 is SVGAGI in the germline V gene. V lost 6 bases and J lost 7, with 10 bases in between. CDR3: CASSQGRNSPLHF. CDR3 in DNA: TGTGCCAGCAGCCAGGGAAGGAATTCACCCCTCCACTTT.

This sequence joins TRBV5-5 and TRBJ2-5; D is ambiguous. The CDR3 spans 13 residues. V lost 6 bases and J lost 2, with 11 bases in between. Germline values: CDR1 SGHKS, CDR2 YYEKEE (reference sequence). The CDR3 sequence is CASKVGQQETQYF. DNA for the CDR3: TGTGCCAGCAAAGTGGGCCAACAAGAGACCCAGTACTTC.

The CDR3: CSAAPGGGFNEQFF. The CDR3 bases are TGCAGCGCAGCCCCGGGAGGAGGGTTCAATGAGCAGTTCTTC. V is TRBV29-1 and J is TRBJ2-1; 7 bases agree with TRBD2. Germline V lookup: CDR1 SQVTM, CDR2 ANQGSEA. Trimming at V came to 7 bases and at J to 6 bases, leaving 12 bases not matched to a gene. CDR3 length equals 14 residues.

CDR3 sequence (DNA): TGCAGCGTTGAGGGCAGGGGATCGAACACTGAAGCTTTCTTT. It specifies CSVEGRGSNTEAFF. The chain carries TRBV29-1 and TRBJ1-1; tentatively, D is TRBD1 (6 bases). Per the germline V gene, CDR1 is SQVTM and CDR2 is ANQGSEA. The CDR3 totals 14 residues. V was trimmed by 3 bases and J by 1 base, leaving 12 bases between them. Complete variable domain (other parts from reference TRBV29-1 and TRBJ1-1): SAVISQKPSRDICQRGTSLTIQCQVDSQVTMMFWYRQQPGQSLTLIATANQGSEATYESGFVIDKFPISRPNLTFSTLTVSNMSPEDSSIYLCSVEGRGSNTEAFFGQGTRLTVV.

V and J are TRBV4-1 and TRBJ2-2, with TRBD2 matching 7 bases. CDR1 is MGHRA and CDR2 is YSYEKL in the germline V gene. The CDR3 length is 18 residues. The V and J ends lost 0 bases and 2 bases, in that order; junction bases with no gene match: 9. The CDR3 reads CASSQEPPGGENTGELFF. The CDR3 coding sequence is TGCGCCAGCAGCCAAGAGCCCCCTGGGGGGGAAAACACCGGGGAGCTGTTTTTT.

The CDR3 nucleotides are TGTGCCAGCAGTGAAGGGAGTTACGAGCAGTACTTC. Protein sequence: CASSEGSYEQYF. The chain is built from TRBV25-1 and TRBJ2-7; tentatively, D is TRBD2 (5 bases). The germline CDR1 and CDR2 sequences are MGHDK and SYGVNS. Trimming left V 2 bases short and J 4 bases short, with 6 bases between. The CDR3 is made up of 12 amino acids.

The rearrangement joins TRBV6-1 to TRBJ2-7, with 7 bases matching TRBD1. The CDR3 consists of 20 residues. The germline gives CDR1 MNHNS, CDR2 SASEGT. V shed 1 base and J 0 bases; nucleotides not matched to a gene: 18. This CDR3 reads CASSEVTSRATGVYSYEQYF. CDR3 DNA: TGTGCCAGCAGTGAAGTAACTTCCCGGGCAACAGGGGTCTACTCCTACGAGCAGTACTTC.

The V and J genes are TRBV19 and TRBJ2-7; D perhaps matches TRBD1 (5 bases). The CDR3 runs to 14 residues. V gave up 6 bases and J gave up 3 bases, with 15 bases separating them. Germline-derived CDR1 and CDR2 are LNHDA and SQIVND (reference sequence). Here the CDR3 DNA reads TGTGCCAGTAGCCCAAGGGGTGCTCGCTACGAGCAGTACTTC. Protein sequence: CASSPRGARYEQYF.

The chain carries TRBV7-8 and TRBJ2-1; 13 bases line up with TRBD2. Trimming at V came to 1 base and at J to 3 bases, leaving 6 bases not matched to a gene. The CDR3 length is 18 residues. Germline assignment: CDR1 SGHVS and CDR2 FQNEAQ. The DNA of the CDR3 is TGTGCCAGCAGCTTAGTGGGCGGACTAGCGGGAGTCTACAATGAGCAGTTCTTC. Translated, it gives CASSLVGGLAGVYNEQFF. Supplemented by reference TRBV7-8 and TRBJ2-1, the full variable domain reads GAGVSQSPRYKVAKRGQDVALRCDPISGHVSLFWYQQALGQGPEFLTYFQNEAQLDKSGLPSDRFFAERPEGSVSTLKIQRTQQEDSAVYLCASSLVGGLAGVYNEQFFGPGTRLTVL.

The chain couples TRBV11-2 to TRBJ1-1; D ambiguous. This CDR3 comprises 14 residues. Germline V CDR1 and CDR2: SGHAT, FQNNGV. V shed 0 bases and J shed 5 bases, with 10 bases lying between them. For the CDR3, the DNA is TGTGCCAGCAGCTTAGATCGGGTGGTGACTGAAGCTTTCTTT. As protein: CASSLDRVVTEAFF.

The chain joins TRBV2 to TRBJ2-7; 9 nucleotides agree with TRBD2. Germline assignment: CDR1 SNHLY and CDR2 FYNNEI. The CDR3 has 16 amino acids. V lost 8 bases, J lost 7 bases, and 18 bases stayed unmatched. The CDR3 protein is CASGWAAGGPKGEQYF. As DNA, the CDR3 is TGTGCCAGCGGATGGGCGGCGGGAGGGCCAAAGGGAGAGCAGTACTTC. Supplemented by reference TRBV2 and TRBJ2-7, the full variable domain reads EPEVTQTPSHQVTQMGQEVILRCVPISNHLYFYWYRQILGQKVEFLVSFYNNEISEKSEIFDDQFSVERPDGSNFTLKIRSTKLEDSAMYFCASGWAAGGPKGEQYFGPGTRLTVT.

This chain links TRBV10-3 with TRBJ2-5; 11 bases match TRBD2. Trimming removed 4 bases from V and 7 bases from J; junction bases left unmatched: 11. The CDR3 sequence is 16 residues long. Per germline, CDR1 ENHRY and CDR2 SYGVKD. In DNA form, the CDR3 reads TGTGCCATCAGTGTCTTAGGGACTAGCGGACTAGGGACCCAGTACTTC. Translating it yields CAISVLGTSGLGTQYF.

This chain links TRBV23-1 with TRBJ1-2, with D tentatively TRBD1 (5 bases). TRBV23-1 is sorted into the ORF group, with uncertain function. V was pared by 6 bases and J by 0 bases, with 20 bases between. This CDR3 has 17 amino acids. The CDR3 region has the DNA TGCGCCAGCAGGGGGTGGTGTGGGACTCGTACTAACTATGGCTACACCTTC. Residues: CASRGWCGTRTNYGYTF.

V usage is TRBV7-2 and J usage is TRBJ1-2; TRBD1 aligns across 7 bases. After removal of 1 base from V and 8 bases from J, the junction contained 4 bases not matched to a gene. This CDR3 has 13 amino acids. CDR1 is SGHTA, CDR2 FQGNSA, per germline. The CDR3 spells CASSLGQGGGYTF. CDR3 bases: TGTGCCAGCAGCTTAGGACAGGGAGGAGGCTACACCTTC.

V gene TRBV14 combines with J gene TRBJ2-3; possibly TRBD2 for D (5 bases). Germline-derived CDR1 and CDR2 are SGHDN and FVKESK. The CDR3 runs 17 residues. The V end was cut by 1 base, the J end by 1 base, with 15 bases between. This CDR3 is CASSQGFFGDRTDTQYF. The CDR3, as DNA: TGTGCCAGCAGCCAAGGGTTTTTCGGGGATCGCACAGATACGCAGTATTTT.